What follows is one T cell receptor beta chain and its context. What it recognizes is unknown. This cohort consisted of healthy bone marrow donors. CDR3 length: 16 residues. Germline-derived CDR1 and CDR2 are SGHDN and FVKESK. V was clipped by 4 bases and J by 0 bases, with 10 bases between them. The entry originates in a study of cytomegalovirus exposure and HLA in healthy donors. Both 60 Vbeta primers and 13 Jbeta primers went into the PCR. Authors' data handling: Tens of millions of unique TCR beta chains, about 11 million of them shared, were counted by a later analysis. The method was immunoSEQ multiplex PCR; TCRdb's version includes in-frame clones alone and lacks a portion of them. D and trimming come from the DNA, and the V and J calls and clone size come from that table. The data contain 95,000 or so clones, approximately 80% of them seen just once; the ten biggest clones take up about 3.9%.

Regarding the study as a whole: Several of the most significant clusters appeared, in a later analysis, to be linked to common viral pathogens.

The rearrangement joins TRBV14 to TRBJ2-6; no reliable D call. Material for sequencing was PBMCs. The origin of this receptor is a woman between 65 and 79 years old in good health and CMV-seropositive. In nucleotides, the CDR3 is TGTGCCAGCAGCCCCTGGTGGCACTCTGGGGCCAACGTCCTGACTTTC. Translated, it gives CASSPWWHSGANVLTF. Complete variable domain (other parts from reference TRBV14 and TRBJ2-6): EAGVTQFPSHSVIEKGQTVTLRCDPISGHDNLYWYRRVMGKEIKFLLHFVKESKQDESGMPNNRFLAERTGGTYSTLKVQPAELEDSGVYFCASSPWWHSGANVLTFGAGSRLTVL.